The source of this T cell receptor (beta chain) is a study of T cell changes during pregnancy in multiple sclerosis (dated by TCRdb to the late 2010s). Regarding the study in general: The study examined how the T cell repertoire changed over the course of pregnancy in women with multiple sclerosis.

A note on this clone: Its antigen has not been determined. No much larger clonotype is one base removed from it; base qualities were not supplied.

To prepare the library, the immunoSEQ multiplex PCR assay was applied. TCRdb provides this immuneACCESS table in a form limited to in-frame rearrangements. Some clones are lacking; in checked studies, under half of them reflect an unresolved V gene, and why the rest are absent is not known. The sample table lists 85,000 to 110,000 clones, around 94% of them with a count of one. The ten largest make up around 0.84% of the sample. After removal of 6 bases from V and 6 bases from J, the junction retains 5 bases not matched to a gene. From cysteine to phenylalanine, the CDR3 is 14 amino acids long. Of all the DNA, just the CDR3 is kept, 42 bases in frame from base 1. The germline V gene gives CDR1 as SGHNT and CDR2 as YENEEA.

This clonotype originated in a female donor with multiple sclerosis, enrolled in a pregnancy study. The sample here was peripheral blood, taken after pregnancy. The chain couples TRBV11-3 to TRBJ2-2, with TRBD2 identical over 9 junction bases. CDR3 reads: CASSGGGASGELFF. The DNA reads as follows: TGTGCCAGCAGTGGCGGGGGGGCCTCCGGGGAGCTGTTTTTT.